The next 5 T cell receptor beta chains were all read from a single sample in a study of blood T cell repertoires in COVID-19. TCRdb's copy holds only in-frame clones and misses some; the assay was immunoSEQ multiplex PCR. This sample carries over 100,000 clones, 81% of them seen once, and the ten largest clones take more than 9%. Sequences were obtained from peripheral blood. Receptor source: a human donor in a cohort sampled during active COVID-19.

V usage is TRBV19 and J usage is TRBJ1-5, with 7 nucleotides matching TRBD1. The CDR3 is 16 residues long. Trimming cost V 0 bases and J 2 bases; bases outside gene matches: 4. CDR1 is LNHDA, CDR2 SQIVND, per germline (reference sequence). The CDR3 spells CASSIEQGFGNQPQHF. The CDR3 DNA reads as TGTGCCAGTAGTATAGAACAGGGGTTTGGCAATCAGCCCCAGCATTTT.

The V call is TRBV13, the J call TRBJ2-1; tentatively, D is TRBD1 (7 bases). This CDR3 is 15 amino acids long. In germline, CDR1 is PRHDT, CDR2 FYEKMQ (reference sequence). Trimming took 5 bases from V and 4 from J, leaving 15 bases between them. CDR3 residues: CASSHGGGRYNEQFF. The CDR3 DNA reads TGTGCCAGCAGCCATGGAGGGGGCCGGTACAATGAGCAGTTCTTC.

The chain joins TRBV4-3 to TRBJ2-7; D gene uncertain. V lost 0 bases to trimming and J lost 1 base, with 13 bases between them. The germline V gene has CDR1 LGHNA and CDR2 YSLEER. The CDR3 contains 16 residues. CDR3 DNA: TGCGCCAGCAGCCAAGATCGGCACAGTCCTTCCTACGAGCAGTACTTC. Protein: CASSQDRHSPSYEQYF.

The chain recombines TRBV6-5 with TRBJ2-7; D may be TRBD1 (6 bases). Germline V lookup: CDR1 MNHEY, CDR2 SVGAGI. The CDR3 loop spans 15 amino acids. V lost 0 bases, J lost 4 bases, and 13 bases lay in between. DNA of the CDR3: TGTGCCAGCAGTTACTCGAATTCAGGGGATTACGAGCAGTACTTC. Translated, it gives CASSYSNSGDYEQYF.

This sequence joins TRBV27 and TRBJ2-7; the match to TRBD2 covers 8 bases. This CDR3 is built from 15 residues. Germline-derived CDR1 and CDR2 are MNHEY and SMNVEV (reference sequence). Trimming cost V 2 bases and J 2 bases; bases outside gene matches: 5. As DNA, the CDR3 is TGTGCCAGCAGTTTAACGGGACTAGGGGCCTACGAGCAGTACTTC. Amino acid sequence: CASSLTGLGAYEQYF.